What follows are 11 T cell receptor beta chains derived from one specimen sequenced in a study of blood T cell repertoires in COVID-19. The data were produced by immunoSEQ multiplex PCR, yet TCRdb's version contains in-frame clones alone and is incomplete. This sample has a few hundred thousand clones; 85% to 90% occur once, and the top ten carry under 2.5%. The material sequenced was peripheral blood. Every receptor here comes from a woman aged 55-69 years with COVID-19, enrolled during active disease.

This chain joins TRBV5-5 and TRBJ2-1; a possible D gene is TRBD2 (6 bases). Germline values: CDR1 SGHKS, CDR2 YYEKEE (reference sequence). The CDR3 totals 15 residues. Trimming removed 2 bases from V and 10 bases from J, with 19 bases in between. The CDR3 loop is CASSFRGGDAGEQFF. DNA of the CDR3: TGTGCCAGCAGCTTCCGTGGCGGGGATGCTGGGGAGCAGTTCTTC.

This clone was seen just once. This chain links TRBV10-3 with TRBJ1-5; TRBD1 is a possible D gene (6 bases). CDR3 length: 15 amino acids. CDR1 and CDR2 (germline): ENHRY, SYGVKD. The germline V and J ends were trimmed by 2 bases and 3 bases, with 11 bases remaining between them. In DNA form, the CDR3 reads TGTGCCATCAGTGAGCAGGGGACCTACAATCAGCCCCAGCATTTT. This gives the protein CAISEQGTYNQPQHF.

This rearrangement joins TRBV19 to TRBJ2-2, with D unresolved. V lost 9 bases to trimming and J lost 0 bases, with 14 bases between them. CDR1 is LNHDA, CDR2 SQIVND, per germline (reference sequence). The CDR3 is 15 residues long. In DNA, the CDR3 is TGTGCCAGCGCACCACCGGTAGCGAACACCGGGGAGCTGTTTTTT. Its translation: CASAPPVANTGELFF.

V gene TRBV7-9 combines with J gene TRBJ2-1; perhaps TRBD1 as D (6 bases). The CDR3 is 16 amino acids. Trimming took off 4 bases at V and 2 bases at J, with 15 bases between the two ends. CDR1 and CDR2 (germline): SEHNR, FQNEAQ (reference sequence). In nucleotides, the CDR3 is TGTGCCAGCAGCTCTGGACAGCCCAACGCCTACAATGAGCAGTTCTTC. It yields the protein CASSSGQPNAYNEQFF.

The rearrangement uses TRBV11-2 and TRBJ1-1, with 8 bases identical to TRBD1. Germline CDR1 is SGHAT and CDR2 is FQNNGV. Trimming cost V 5 bases and J 5 bases; bases outside gene matches: 10. The CDR3 contains 15 residues. CDR3 nucleotides: TGTGCCAGCAGCCGCCAGGGGGCGCTGCGGACTGAAGCTTTCTTT. As protein: CASSRQGALRTEAFF. Full variable domain (remainder filled in from reference TRBV11-2 and TRBJ1-1): EAGVAQSPRYKIIEKRQSVAFWCNPISGHATLYWYQQILGQGPKLLIQFQNNGVVDDSQLPKDRFSAERLKGVDSTLKIQPAKLEDSAVYLCASSRQGALRTEAFFGQGTRLTVV.

This clone has only a few counts. This chain connects TRBV2 to TRBJ1-1; TRBD1 matches 8 bases. The V and J ends lost 4 bases and 0 bases, in that order; junction bases with no gene match: 7. The CDR3 loop spans 16 amino acids. Germline V gene sequence: CDR1 SNHLY, CDR2 FYNNEI. The CDR3 loop reads CASSVGRGRLNTEAFF. CDR3 sequence (DNA): TGTGCCAGCAGTGTGGGCAGGGGGCGATTGAACACTGAAGCTTTCTTT.

The chain has TRBV6-4 and TRBJ2-3, with 10 bases matching TRBD2. Unmatched junction bases numbered 5, after V lost 6 bases and J lost 2 bases. Germline CDR1 MRHNA, CDR2 SNTAGT. The CDR3 sequence is 15 residues long. The CDR3 region is CASRLSGGATDTQYF. The CDR3 nucleotides are TGTGCCAGCAGGCTGAGCGGGGGGGCCACAGATACGCAGTATTTT.

This clone was counted a few times. The chain employs TRBV6-2 or TRBV6-3 and TRBJ1-1, with D perhaps matching TRBD1 (6 bases). Germline values: CDR1 MNHEY, CDR2 SVGEGT. V gave up 6 bases and J gave up 6 bases, with 17 bases separating them. This CDR3 has 14 residues. In DNA, the CDR3 is TGTGCCAGCAGCCCCACCGGGGGGCTAGCTGAAGCTTTCTTT. Translation gives CASSPTGGLAEAFF.

V is TRBV5-4 and J is TRBJ2-1; 10 nucleotides align to TRBD2. Trimming removed 6 bases from V and 6 bases from J; junction bases left unmatched: 12. Germline loops: CDR1 SGHNT, CDR2 YYREEE (reference sequence). The CDR3 consists of 16 residues. The CDR3 bases are TGTGCCAGCACCCCCCAGGGGATAGCGGGGGGCAATGAGCAGTTCTTC. Translating gives CASTPQGIAGGNEQFF.

The V gene is TRBV7-9, the J gene TRBJ1-3; possibly TRBD1 for D (5 bases). The length of the CDR3 is 15 residues. Trimming pared 5 bases from V and 5 bases from J, leaving 16 bases between. Germline CDR1 is SEHNR and CDR2 is FQNEAQ (reference sequence). The DNA for the CDR3 is TGTGCCAGCAGCCACCGGGTTGGGGCTAGAAACACCATATATTTT. It encodes CASSHRVGARNTIYF.

V is TRBV19 and J is TRBJ1-1; 7 bases fit TRBD1. This CDR3 has 15 residues. The V gene's germline CDR1 is LNHDA and CDR2 SQIVND (reference sequence). V dropped 1 base and J dropped 4; count of bases not matched to a gene: 6. CDR3 region: CASSIVVQGGTEAFF. Written as DNA, the CDR3 is TGTGCCAGTAGTATAGTCGTTCAGGGGGGCACTGAAGCTTTCTTT.